Presented here are 5 T cell receptor beta chains from one specimen sequenced in a study of blood T cell repertoires in COVID-19. Measured with immunoSEQ multiplex PCR; TCRdb has only the in-frame clones, and not every one. The repertoire holds 250,000 to 350,000 clones, with 80% to 85% as singletons. Sequenced input: peripheral blood. The source is a person aged 65 to 79 with COVID-19, enrolled during active disease.

The chain recombines TRBV5-1 with TRBJ2-2; a weak D match, TRBD1 (6 bases). The CDR3 has 13 amino acids. V was cut by 2 bases and J by 7 bases, with 9 bases left in between. Germline V gene lookup returns CDR1 SGHRS and CDR2 YFSETQ. The CDR3 DNA reads TGCGCCAGCAGCTTACAGGGATACGGGGAGCTGTTTTTT. Its protein is CASSLQGYGELFF.

The chain uses TRBV6-6 and TRBJ1-5; D might be TRBD1 (5 bases). V was shortened by 4 bases and J by 4 bases, with 14 bases between the two germline ends. Germline lookup yields CDR1 MNHNY and CDR2 SVGAGI (reference sequence). CDR3 size: 15 residues. The CDR3 DNA follows: TGTGCCAGCAGTTCCAGGGATAGTACAAATCAGCCCCAGCATTTT. It is translated as CASSSRDSTNQPQHF.

This chain uses TRBV27 with TRBJ1-2; D gene unclear. The CDR3 sequence is 13 residues long. CDR1 and CDR2 (germline): MNHEY, SMNVEV (reference sequence). V lost 6 bases and J 11 bases, leaving 19 bases between the germline ends. In nucleotides, the CDR3 is TGTGCCAGCAGCCCCACCGCCTTCCGGGGTTACACCTTC. Its protein product is CASSPTAFRGYTF.

The V call is TRBV7-9, the J call TRBJ2-5, with TRBD2 matching 7 bases. The germline V gene encodes CDR1 SEHNR and CDR2 FQNEAQ (reference sequence). J was trimmed by 1 base and V by 3 bases; bases with no gene match: 5. This CDR3 contains 15 residues. The chain's CDR3 is CASSFRRGTQETQYF. The CDR3 coding sequence is TGTGCCAGCAGCTTTCGGCGGGGGACCCAAGAGACCCAGTACTTC.

The V call is TRBV7-9, the J call TRBJ1-2; D is uncertain. CDR3 length: 14 residues. Germline V gives CDR1 SEHNR, CDR2 FQNEAQ (reference sequence). V was shortened by 5 bases and J by 2 bases, with 12 bases between the two germline ends. The chain's CDR3 is CASSPSTSNYGYTF. The CDR3 nucleotides are TGTGCCAGCAGCCCTTCTACGAGCAACTATGGCTACACCTTC.